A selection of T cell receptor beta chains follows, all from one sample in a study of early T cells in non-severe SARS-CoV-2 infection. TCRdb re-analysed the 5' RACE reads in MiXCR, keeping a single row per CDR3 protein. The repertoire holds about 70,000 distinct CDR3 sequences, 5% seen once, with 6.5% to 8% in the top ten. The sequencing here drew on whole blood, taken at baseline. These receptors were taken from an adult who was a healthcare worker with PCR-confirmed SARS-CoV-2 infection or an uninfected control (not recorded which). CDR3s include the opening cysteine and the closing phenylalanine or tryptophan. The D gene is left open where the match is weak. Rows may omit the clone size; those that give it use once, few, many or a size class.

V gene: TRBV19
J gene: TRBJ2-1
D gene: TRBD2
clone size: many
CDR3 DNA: TGTGCCAGTAGTATCAATTCGGGACTAGACTACAATGAGCAGTTCTTC
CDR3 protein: CASSINSGLDYNEQFF

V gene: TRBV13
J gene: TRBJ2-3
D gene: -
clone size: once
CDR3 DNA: TGTGCCAGCAGCTTACGTTCTTCTACTGGACGTGGTACGCAGTATTTT
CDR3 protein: CASSLRSSTGRGTQYF

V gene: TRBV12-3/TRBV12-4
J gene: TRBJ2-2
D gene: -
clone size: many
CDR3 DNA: TGTGCCAGCAGTTTCCGGACAGGGAGGGACACCGGGGAGCTGTTTTTT
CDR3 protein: CASSFRTGRDTGELFF

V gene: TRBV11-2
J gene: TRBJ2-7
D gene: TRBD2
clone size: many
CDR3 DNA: TGTGCCAGCAGCTTAAGCTTCGGGACTAGCGGGGCCTACGAGCAGTACTTC
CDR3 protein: CASSLSFGTSGAYEQYF

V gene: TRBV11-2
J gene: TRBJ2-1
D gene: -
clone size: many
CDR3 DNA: TGTGCCAGCAGCCAACGATTGACCCCCTACAATGAGCAGTTCTTC
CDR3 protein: CASSQRLTPYNEQFF

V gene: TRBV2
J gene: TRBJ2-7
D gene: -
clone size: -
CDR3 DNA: TGTGCCAGCAGCAAAGGAGGATGGAGCGAGCAGTACTTC
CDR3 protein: CASSKGGWSEQYF

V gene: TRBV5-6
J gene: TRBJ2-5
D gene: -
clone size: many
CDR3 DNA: TGTGCCAGCAGCTTTTGGGTCGGAAACCAAGAGACCCAGTACTTC
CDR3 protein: CASSFWVGNQETQYF

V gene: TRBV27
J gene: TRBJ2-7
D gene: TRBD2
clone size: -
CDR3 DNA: TGTGCCAGCAGTCTGGGACTACCCACACCCTACGAGCAGTACTTC
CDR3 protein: CASSLGLPTPYEQYF

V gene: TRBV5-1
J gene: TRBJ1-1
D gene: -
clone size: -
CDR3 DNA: TGCGCCAGCAGCTTCCAGCAGAACACTGAAGCTTTCTTT
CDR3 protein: CASSFQQNTEAFF

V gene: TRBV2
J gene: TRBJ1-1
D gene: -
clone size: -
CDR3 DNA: TGTGCCAGCAGTGAGGAACCGAGCACTGAAGCTTTCTTT
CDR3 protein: CASSEEPSTEAFF

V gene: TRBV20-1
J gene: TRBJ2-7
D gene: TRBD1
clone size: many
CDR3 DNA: TGCAGTCCCTACGGGACAGGGGGCGCCGAGCAGTACTTC
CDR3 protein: CSPYGTGGAEQYF

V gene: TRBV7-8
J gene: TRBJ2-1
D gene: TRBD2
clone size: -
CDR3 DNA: TGTGCCAGCAGCGGGACTAGCGGATACAATGAGCAGTTCTTC
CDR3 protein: CASSGTSGYNEQFF

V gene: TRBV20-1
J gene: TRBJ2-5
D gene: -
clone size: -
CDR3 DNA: TGCAGTGCTAGTCTGTTAGGTGGGAGCGAGACCCAGTACTTC
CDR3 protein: CSASLLGGSETQYF

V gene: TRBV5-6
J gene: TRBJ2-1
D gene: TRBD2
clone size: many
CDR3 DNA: TGTGCCAGCAGCCCGACGGGACTAGCGGGAAATGCGGAGTTCTTC
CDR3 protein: CASSPTGLAGNAEFF

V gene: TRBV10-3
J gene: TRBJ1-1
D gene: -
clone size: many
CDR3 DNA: TGTGCCATCCGAGATTCTGGGGGAACGAACACTGAAGCTTTCTTT
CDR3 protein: CAIRDSGGTNTEAFF

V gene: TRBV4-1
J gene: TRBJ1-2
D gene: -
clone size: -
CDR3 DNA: TGCGCCAGCAGCCAGTACAACTATGGCTACACCTTC
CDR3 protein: CASSQYNYGYTF

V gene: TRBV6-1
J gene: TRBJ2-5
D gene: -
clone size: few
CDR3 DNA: TGTGCCAGCAGTGGTAGTCTTACCCAAGAGACCCAGTACTTC
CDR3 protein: CASSGSLTQETQYF

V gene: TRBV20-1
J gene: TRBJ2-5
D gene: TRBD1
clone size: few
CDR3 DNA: TGCAGTGCTAGCCCTTCTGGACAGGCCCGACAAGAGACCCAGTACTTC
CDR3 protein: CSASPSGQARQETQYF

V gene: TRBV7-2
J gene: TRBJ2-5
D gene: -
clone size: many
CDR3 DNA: TGTGCCAGCAGCTCTCTGCGGGCGGAGACCCAGTACTTC
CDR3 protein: CASSSLRAETQYF

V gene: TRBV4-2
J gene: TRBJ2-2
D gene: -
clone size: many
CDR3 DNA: TGTGCCAGCAGCCAAGAGGCCTCGAACACCGGGGAGCTGTTTTTT
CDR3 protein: CASSQEASNTGELFF

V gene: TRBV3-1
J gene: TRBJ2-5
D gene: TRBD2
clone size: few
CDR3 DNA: TGTGCCAGCAGCCAAAGAGTTTGGGCTAGCGGGATCCCCAAGACCCAGTACTTC
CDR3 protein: CASSQRVWASGIPKTQYF

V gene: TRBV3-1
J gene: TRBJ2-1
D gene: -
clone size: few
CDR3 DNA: TGTGCCAGCAGCCAAGAATCTCCAAACCCGGCTGAGCAGTTCTTC
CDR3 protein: CASSQESPNPAEQFF

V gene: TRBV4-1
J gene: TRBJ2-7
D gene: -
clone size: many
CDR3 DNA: TGCGCCAGCAGCCAAGATAGGGCCGTCTCCTACGAGCAGTACTTC
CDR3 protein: CASSQDRAVSYEQYF

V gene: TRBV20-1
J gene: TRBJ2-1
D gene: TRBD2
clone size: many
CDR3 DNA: TGCAGTGCTAGAGATCCGGAAGCGGGATCCCCTCTATATGAGCAGTTCTTC
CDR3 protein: CSARDPEAGSPLYEQFF

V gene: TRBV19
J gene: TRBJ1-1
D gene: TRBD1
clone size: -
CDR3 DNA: TGTGCCAGTAGTTCACAGGGGGAGAACACTGAAGCTTTCTTT
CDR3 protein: CASSSQGENTEAFF

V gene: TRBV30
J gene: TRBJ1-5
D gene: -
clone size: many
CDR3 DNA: TGTGCCTGGAGTGTATCGGGAAATAGCAATCAGCCCCAGCATTTT
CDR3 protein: CAWSVSGNSNQPQHF

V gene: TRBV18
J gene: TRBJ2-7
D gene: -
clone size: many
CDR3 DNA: TGTGCCAGCTCACCACGGGGGAGGACGTACGAGCAGTACTTC
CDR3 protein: CASSPRGRTYEQYF

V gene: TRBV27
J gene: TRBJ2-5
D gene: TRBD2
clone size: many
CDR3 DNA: TGTGCCAGCAGTTTACGACTAGCCAAATTACAAGAGACCCAGTACTTC
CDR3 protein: CASSLRLAKLQETQYF

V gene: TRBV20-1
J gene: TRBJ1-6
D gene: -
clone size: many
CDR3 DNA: TGCAGTGCGATAGTAGAGAGGGGTGATTCACCCCTCCACTTT
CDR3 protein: CSAIVERGDSPLHF

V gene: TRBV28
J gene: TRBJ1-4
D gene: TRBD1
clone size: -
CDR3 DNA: TGTGCCAGCAGCCTGAGTCGACAGGGAAATGAAAAACTGTTTTTT
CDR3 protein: CASSLSRQGNEKLFF

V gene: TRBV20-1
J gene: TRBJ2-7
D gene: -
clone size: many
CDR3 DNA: TGCAGTGCTAGAGGGACTTACTACGAGCAGTACTTC
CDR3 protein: CSARGTYYEQYF

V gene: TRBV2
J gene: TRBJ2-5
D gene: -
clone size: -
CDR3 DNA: TGTGCCAGCATTGGGGCGGGGACGGTCCAAGAGACCCAGTACTTC
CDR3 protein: CASIGAGTVQETQYF

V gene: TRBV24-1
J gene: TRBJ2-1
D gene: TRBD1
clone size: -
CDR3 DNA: TGTGCCACCAGTGACCCACGACAGGGAAGCTCCTACAATGAGCAGTTCTTC
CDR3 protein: CATSDPRQGSSYNEQFF

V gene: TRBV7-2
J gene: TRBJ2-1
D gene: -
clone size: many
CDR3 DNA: TGTGCCAGCAGCGAGGGTAGCTCCTACAATGAGCAGTTCTTC
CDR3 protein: CASSEGSSYNEQFF